This entry concerns a single T cell receptor beta chain. Time point indicated: baseline pretreatment blood. The treatment: 15 Gy SBRT to primary tumor, nephrectomy 4 weeks later. The tumor was a clear cell renal cell carcinoma. The source of the sample is a study of radiation and T cells in renal cell carcinoma. In the study overall: Nephrectomy followed 15 Gy stereotactic body radiation by 4 weeks.

The CDR3 contains 13 residues. Deletions cut 0 bases from V and 3 bases from J, with 3 bases between. Per germline, CDR1 LGHNA and CDR2 YSLEER. Assay used: immunoSEQ multiplex PCR; TCRdb lists only in-frame clones, some missing. This table has 130,000 or so clones, around nine tenths appearing once. The receptor was isolated from a woman aged 45-65 years with renal cell carcinoma. The chain combines TRBV4-3 with TRBJ2-1; D remains ambiguous. Sequencing used blood, obtained from a patient whose treatment included radiotherapy and nephrectomy. In nucleotides, the CDR3 is TGCGCCAGCAGCCAAGACGGCTACAATGAGCAGTTCTTC. As protein: CASSQDGYNEQFF.